The rows below give T cell receptor beta chains drawn from one sample of a study of PD-1 blockade in classical Hodgkin lymphoma. Some clones are missing from TCRdb's copy, which holds only in-frame ones; the method was immunoSEQ multiplex PCR. The sample shows approximately 14,000 clones, 82% of them seen only once. The sample consisted of peripheral blood mononuclear cells (PBMCs), taken at baseline. Receptors were obtained from a human donor with classical Hodgkin lymphoma. The CDR3 runs from the conserved cysteine through the conserved F or W. D genes are given only for firm matches. Size is omitted from some rows. Given values are once, few, many or a class for expanded clones.

NA,TRBJ1-1,TRBV29-1,NA,TGCAGCGTTGGGGACATCGGAACCGGGGAAGCTTTCTTT,CSVGDIGTGEAFF
TRBD2,TRBJ2-1,TRBV7-2,NA,TGTGCCAGCAGCCTTATAGCGGGGGGGCCGATTGAGCAGTTCTTC,CASSLIAGGPIEQFF
NA,TRBJ1-5,TRBV2,NA,TGTGCCAGCAGTGACCTAGGACAGTTTAGTCAGCCCCAGCATTTT,CASSDLGQFSQPQHF
NA,TRBJ1-2,TRBV2,NA,TGTGCCAGCAGTGATTATGGCCGGACCGACCATCTCTCTAACTATGGCTACACCTTC,CASSDYGRTDHLSNYGYTF
NA,TRBJ2-2,TRBV11-1,NA,TGTGCCAGCAGCTTAGGGTTAGGGGAATCCGGGGAGCTGTTTTTT,CASSLGLGESGELFF
TRBD1,TRBJ2-7,TRBV27,NA,TGTGCCAGCAGGGAGGGACAGGGATCTCTAGCGGCTACCTACGAGCAGTACTTC,CASREGQGSLAATYEQYF
NA,TRBJ1-4,TRBV5-1,NA,TGCGCCAGCAGCTTGGGGGGCGAGAATGAAAAACTGTTTTTT,CASSLGGENEKLFF
NA,TRBJ2-7,TRBV30,NA,TGTGCCTGGACAGGGGGGGGTGCCTACGAGCAGTACTTC,CAWTGGGAYEQYF
TRBD1,TRBJ1-6,TRBV18,NA,TGTGCCAGCTCGGATGGGGCCAGGGGGAATTCACCCCTCCACTTT,CASSDGARGNSPLHF
TRBD2,TRBJ2-3,TRBV4-1,once,TGCGCCAGCAGCCAAGGGTTTCAGGCGGGGGGGGTTTCTAGCACAGATACGCAGTATTTT,CASSQGFQAGGVSSTDTQYF
NA,TRBJ1-4,TRBV4-1,few,TGCGCCAGCAGCCAAAGGGACACAAATGAAAAACTGTTTTTT,CASSQRDTNEKLFF
NA,TRBJ2-6,TRBV6-4,NA,TGTGCCAGCAGTGAGACAGGATGGGGGGACTCTGGGGCCAACGTCCTGACTTTC,CASSETGWGDSGANVLTF
NA,TRBJ2-7,TRBV7-8,NA,TGTGCCAGCAGCCGCTCGGACAGTACCAACTACGAGCAGTACTTC,CASSRSDSTNYEQYF